The entry that follows covers one T cell receptor beta chain sequence. The data were produced by immunoSEQ multiplex PCR, yet TCRdb's version contains in-frame clones alone and is incomplete. Found here are 150,000 or so clones, about nine tenths of them singletons; the top ten hold about 4.7%. The data are from a study of T cell responses to AZD1222 COVID-19 vaccine. The CDR3 consists of 13 residues. Germline lookup yields CDR1 PRHDT and CDR2 FYEKMQ (reference sequence). Deletions cut 5 bases from V and 8 bases from J, with 12 bases between. This specimen consisted of peripheral blood, obtained on day 0 of AZD1222 vaccination. The chain joins TRBV13 to TRBJ1-4; no firm D call. This TCR was recovered from an adult in good health. The CDR3 bases are TGTGCCAGCAGCCCCGGGCTTGGCGAAAAACTGTTTTTT. The encoded protein is CASSPGLGEKLFF.